This T cell receptor beta chain was retrieved from a study of post-analysis software for immune sequencing data. Study overall: Recorded subtypes: relapsing-remitting, secondary progressive, progressive-relapsing; some patients unannotated.

Overall study results and limits: Significantly decreased normalized Chao1 diversity was recorded for multiple sclerosis patients relative to controls. Four or five TRBV segments, TRBV5-6, TRBV5-1 and TRBV20-1 among them, were found more frequent in patients than controls. Same-batch preparations were strongly co-clustered by F measure.

Every TCR beta cDNA library bore unique molecular identifiers. When about 0.85 to 11 million T cells were used, they gave roughly 500,000 cDNA molecules. MiXCR was run by TCRdb on the PCR reads, yielding one entry per CDR3 protein. The table has approximately 690,000 distinct CDR3 sequences, approximately 59% seen once. The CDR3 totals 15 residues. Regarding this clonotype: The antigen remains undetermined.

This TCR came from a girl aged 2 to 9 with multiple sclerosis. J is TRBJ2-5 and V is TRBV21-1; the table's TRBD2 call for D was not verified on the DNA. TRBV21-1 is a pseudogene. Sequenced: blood. CDR3 sequence reads: CASSKDHPDQETQYF. CDR3 in DNA: TGTGCCAGCAGCAAAGACCATCCCGATCAAGAGACCCAGTACTTC.